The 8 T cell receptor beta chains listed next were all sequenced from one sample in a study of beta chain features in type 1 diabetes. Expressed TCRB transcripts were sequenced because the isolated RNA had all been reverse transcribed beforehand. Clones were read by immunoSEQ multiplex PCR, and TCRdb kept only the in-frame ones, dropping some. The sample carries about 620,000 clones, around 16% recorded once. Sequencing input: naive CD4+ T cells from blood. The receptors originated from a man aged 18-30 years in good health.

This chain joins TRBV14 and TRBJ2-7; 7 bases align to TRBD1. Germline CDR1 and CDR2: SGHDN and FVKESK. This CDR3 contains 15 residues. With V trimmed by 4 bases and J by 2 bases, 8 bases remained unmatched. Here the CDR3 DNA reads TGTGCCAGCAGCCGGCTACAGGGGCGGGCCTACGAGCAGTACTTC. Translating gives CASSRLQGRAYEQYF.

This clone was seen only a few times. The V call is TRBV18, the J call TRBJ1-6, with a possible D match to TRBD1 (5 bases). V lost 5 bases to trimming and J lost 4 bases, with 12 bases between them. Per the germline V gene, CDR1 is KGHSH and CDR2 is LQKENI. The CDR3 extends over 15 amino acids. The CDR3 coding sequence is TGTGCCAGCTCAAACCGGGACCCGTATAATTCACCCCTCCACTTT. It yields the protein CASSNRDPYNSPLHF.

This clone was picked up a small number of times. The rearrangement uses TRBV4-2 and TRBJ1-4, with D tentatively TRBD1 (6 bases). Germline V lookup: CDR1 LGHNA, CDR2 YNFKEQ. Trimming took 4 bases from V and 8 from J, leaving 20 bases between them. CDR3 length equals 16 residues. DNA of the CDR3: TGTGCCAGCAGCCCGCTAGAGGGGGGGGCCGTGGAAAAACTGTTTTTT. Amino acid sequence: CASSPLEGGAVEKLFF.

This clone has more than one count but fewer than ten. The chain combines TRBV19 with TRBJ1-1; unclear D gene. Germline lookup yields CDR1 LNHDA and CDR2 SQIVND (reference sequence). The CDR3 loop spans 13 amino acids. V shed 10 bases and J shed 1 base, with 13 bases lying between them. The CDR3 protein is CATRREGNTEAFF. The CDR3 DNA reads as TGTGCCACCCGACGGGAAGGGAACACTGAAGCTTTCTTT.

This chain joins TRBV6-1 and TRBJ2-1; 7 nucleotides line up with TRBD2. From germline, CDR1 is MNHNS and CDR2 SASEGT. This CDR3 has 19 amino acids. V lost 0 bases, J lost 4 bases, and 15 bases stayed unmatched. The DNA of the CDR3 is TGTGCCAGCAGTGAAGCACGAGGGAGGGTTGTGTTTAGGTACAATGAGCAGTTCTTC. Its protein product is CASSEARGRVVFRYNEQFF.

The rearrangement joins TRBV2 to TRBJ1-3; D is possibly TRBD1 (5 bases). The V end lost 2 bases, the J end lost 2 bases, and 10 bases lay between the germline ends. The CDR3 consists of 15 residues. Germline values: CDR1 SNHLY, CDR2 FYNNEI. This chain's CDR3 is CASSESGNPGNTIYF. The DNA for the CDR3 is TGTGCCAGCAGTGAATCAGGGAACCCTGGAAACACCATATATTTT.

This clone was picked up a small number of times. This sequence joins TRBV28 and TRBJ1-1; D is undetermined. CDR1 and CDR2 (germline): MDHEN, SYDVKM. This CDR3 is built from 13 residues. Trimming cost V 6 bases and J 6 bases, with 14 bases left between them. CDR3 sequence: CASSTARVPEAFF. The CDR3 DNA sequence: TGTGCCAGCAGCACCGCACGGGTCCCTGAAGCTTTCTTT.

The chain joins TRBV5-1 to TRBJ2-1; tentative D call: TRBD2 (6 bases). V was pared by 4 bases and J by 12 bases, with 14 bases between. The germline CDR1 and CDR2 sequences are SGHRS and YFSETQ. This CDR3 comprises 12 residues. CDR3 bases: TGCGCCAGCAGCCAGACGACTAGTGCGCAGTTCTTC. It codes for CASSQTTSAQFF. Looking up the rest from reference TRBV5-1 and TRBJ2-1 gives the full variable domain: KAGVTQTPRYLIKTRGQQVTLSCSPISGHRSVSWYQQTPGQGLQFLFEYFSETQRNKGNFPGRFSGRQFSNSRSEMNVSTLELGDSALYLCASSQTTSAQFFGPGTRLTVL.